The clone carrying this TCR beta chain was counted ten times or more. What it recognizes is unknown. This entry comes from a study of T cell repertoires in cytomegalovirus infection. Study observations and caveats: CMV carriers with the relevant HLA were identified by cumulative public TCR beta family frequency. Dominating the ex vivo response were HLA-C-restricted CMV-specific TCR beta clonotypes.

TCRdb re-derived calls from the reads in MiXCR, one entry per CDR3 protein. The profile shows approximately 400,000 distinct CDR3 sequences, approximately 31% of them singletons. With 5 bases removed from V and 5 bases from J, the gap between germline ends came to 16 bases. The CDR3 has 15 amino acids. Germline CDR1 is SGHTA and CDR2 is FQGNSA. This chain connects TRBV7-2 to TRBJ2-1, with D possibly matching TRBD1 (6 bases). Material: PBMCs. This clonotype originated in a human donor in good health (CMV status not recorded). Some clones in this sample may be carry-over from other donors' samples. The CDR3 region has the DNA TGTGCCAGCAGCCCAGGACAGACAGTGAACAATGAGCAGTTCTTC. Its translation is CASSPGQTVNNEQFF.